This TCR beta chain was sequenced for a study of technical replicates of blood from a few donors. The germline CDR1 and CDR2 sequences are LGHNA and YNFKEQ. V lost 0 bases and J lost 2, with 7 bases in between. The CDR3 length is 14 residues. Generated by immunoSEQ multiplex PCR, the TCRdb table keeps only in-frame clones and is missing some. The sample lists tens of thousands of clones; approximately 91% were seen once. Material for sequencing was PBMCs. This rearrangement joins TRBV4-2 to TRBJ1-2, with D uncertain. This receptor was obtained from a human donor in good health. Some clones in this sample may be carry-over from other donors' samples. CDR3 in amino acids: CASSQDGGNYGYTF. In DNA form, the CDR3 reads TGTGCCAGCAGCCAAGATGGAGGGAACTATGGCTACACCTTC.